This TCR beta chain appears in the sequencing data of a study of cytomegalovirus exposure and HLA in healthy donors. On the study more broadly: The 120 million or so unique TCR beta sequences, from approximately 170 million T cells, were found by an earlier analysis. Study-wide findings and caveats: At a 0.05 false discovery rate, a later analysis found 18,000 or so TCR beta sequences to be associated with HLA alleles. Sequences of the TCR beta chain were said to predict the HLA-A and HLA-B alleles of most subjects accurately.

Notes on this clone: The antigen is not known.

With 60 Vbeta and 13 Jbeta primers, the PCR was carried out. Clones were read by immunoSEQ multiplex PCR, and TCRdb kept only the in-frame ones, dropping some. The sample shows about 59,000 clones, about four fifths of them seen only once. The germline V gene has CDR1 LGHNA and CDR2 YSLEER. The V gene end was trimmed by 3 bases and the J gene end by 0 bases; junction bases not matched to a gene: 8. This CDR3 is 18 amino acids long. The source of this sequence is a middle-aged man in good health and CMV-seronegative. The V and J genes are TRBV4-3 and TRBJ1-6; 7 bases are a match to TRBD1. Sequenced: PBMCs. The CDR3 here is CASSQKSPGGSYNSPLHF. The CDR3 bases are TGCGCCAGCAGCCAGAAATCTCCAGGGGGCTCCTATAATTCACCCCTCCACTTT.